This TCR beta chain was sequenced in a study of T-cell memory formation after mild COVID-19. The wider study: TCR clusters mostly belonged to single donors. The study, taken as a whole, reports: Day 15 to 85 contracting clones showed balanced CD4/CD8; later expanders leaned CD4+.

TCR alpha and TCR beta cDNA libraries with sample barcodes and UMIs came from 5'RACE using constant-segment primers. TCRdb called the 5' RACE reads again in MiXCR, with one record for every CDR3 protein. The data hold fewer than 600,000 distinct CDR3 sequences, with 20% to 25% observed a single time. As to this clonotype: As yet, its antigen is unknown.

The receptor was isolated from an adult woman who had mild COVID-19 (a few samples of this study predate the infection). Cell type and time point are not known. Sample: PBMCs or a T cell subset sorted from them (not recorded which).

The CDR3: CASSLVMAGVGYTF. The CDR3 coding sequence is TGTGCCAGCAGTTTAGTCATGGCTGGAGTTGGCTACACCTTC. V is TRBV12-3 or TRBV12-4 and J is TRBJ1-2; D not certain. V gave up 1 base and J gave up 7 bases, with 13 bases separating them. The CDR3 contains 14 residues.